The 30 T cell receptor beta chains in this list originate from one sample, sequenced in a study of radiotherapy plus CTLA-4 blockade in lung cancer. Libraries were prepared by immunoSEQ multiplex PCR; TCRdb keeps only in-frame clonotypes and omits some of them. The table includes around 40,000 clones, around 75% detected once. Sequenced material: peripheral blood, taken from a patient treated with radiotherapy plus ipilimumab. These receptors originate from a human donor with non-small cell lung cancer who had stable disease on radiotherapy plus ipilimumab.

The chain uses TRBV6-5 and TRBJ2-5; a possible D gene is TRBD2 (5 bases). The CDR3 is made up of 13 amino acids. Trimming took 5 bases from V and 5 from J, leaving 12 bases between them. CDR1 MNHEY and CDR2 SVGAGI come from the germline V gene. DNA for the CDR3: TGTGCCAGCAGTCCTCTGGGAGTCGAGACCCAGTACTTC. This encodes CASSPLGVETQYF.

This chain connects TRBV29-1 to TRBJ2-2; D is unresolved. This CDR3 region has 11 residues. The germline V gene encodes CDR1 SQVTM and CDR2 ANQGSEA. The V and J ends lost 7 bases and 0 bases respectively, with 3 bases between them. The CDR3 DNA is TGCAGCGCAGCGAACACCGGGGAGCTGTTTTTT. This gives the protein CSAANTGELFF.

This sequence joins TRBV6-4 and TRBJ2-3, with a possible D match to TRBD1 (6 bases). The V gene's germline CDR1 is MRHNA and CDR2 SNTAGT. V lost 8 bases and J lost 5, with 14 bases in between. There are 13 residues in the CDR3. CDR3 in DNA: TGTGCCAGCTGTAGACAGGTCGGAGATACGCAGTATTTT. Translated, it gives CASCRQVGDTQYF.

The rearrangement uses TRBV7-8 and TRBJ1-5; D gene ambiguous. Trimming left V 1 base short and J 5 bases short, with 9 bases between. The CDR3 length is 14 residues. Germline V CDR1 and CDR2: SGHVS, FQNEAQ. The CDR3 reads CASSLVAKDQPQHF. The CDR3 bases are TGTGCCAGCAGCTTAGTGGCAAAAGATCAGCCCCAGCATTTT.

Written as DNA, the CDR3 is TGTGCCAGCAGTGTTCGGGAGGGGCAGTACTTC. Translating it yields CASSVREGQYF. The chain uses TRBV2 and TRBJ2-7; 8 bases map to TRBD2. The CDR3 is 11 amino acids. With V trimmed by 4 bases and J by 9 bases, 2 bases remained unmatched. The germline V gene has CDR1 SNHLY and CDR2 FYNNEI.

This clone showed up just a few times. The rearrangement links TRBV5-6 to TRBJ1-1; possible D gene TRBD1, 6 bases. Trimming left V 4 bases short and J 5 bases short, with 21 bases between. The V gene's germline CDR1 is SGHDT and CDR2 YYEEEE. The CDR3 spans 16 residues. CDR3 nucleotide sequence: TGTGCCAGCAGCCCAGTGACGAACAGGGAAAGGACTGAAGCTTTCTTT. Translating gives CASSPVTNRERTEAFF.

V is TRBV5-1 and J is TRBJ2-1, with a possible D match to TRBD2 (7 bases). CDR3 size: 17 residues. Germline V CDR1 and CDR2: SGHRS, YFSETQ. Trimming pared 4 bases from V and 1 base from J, leaving 18 bases between. CDR3: CASSPSGGLLSYNEQFF. CDR3 bases: TGCGCCAGCAGCCCCTCCGGGGGGCTCTTATCCTACAATGAGCAGTTCTTC.

This sequence joins TRBV5-6 and TRBJ1-1; TRBD1 matches 9 bases. The CDR3 spans 16 residues. The ends lost 1 base at V and 7 bases at J; junction bases unmatched: 11. The germline V gene encodes CDR1 SGHDT and CDR2 YYEEEE. CDR3 region: CASSLRGQGVLGEAFF. Here the CDR3 DNA reads TGTGCCAGCAGCTTGAGGGGACAGGGAGTTCTCGGTGAAGCTTTCTTT.

CDR3 residues: CASRLRVSASNQPQHF. CDR3 in DNA: TGCGCCAGCAGGCTCAGGGTTTCCGCGAGCAATCAGCCCCAGCATTTT. V is TRBV4-1 and J is TRBJ1-5; perhaps TRBD1 as D (5 bases). The CDR3 length is 16 residues. V was cut by 6 bases and J by 1 base, with 16 bases left in between. Looked up from germline, CDR1 is MGHRA and CDR2 is YSYEKL.

The CDR3 bases are TGTGCCAGCAGTCCTGGTCCCCGGGACAGGGGCCTGCAACTTGAAAAACTGTTTTTT. Protein product: CASSPGPRDRGLQLEKLFF. The rearrangement links TRBV2 to TRBJ1-4; 10 nucleotides agree with TRBD1. J lost 7 bases, V lost 5 bases, and 19 bases had no gene match. In germline, CDR1 is SNHLY, CDR2 FYNNEI. This CDR3 region has 19 residues.

The V and J genes are TRBV2 and TRBJ1-5; 9 bases match TRBD1. V shed 6 bases and J 2 bases; nucleotides not matched to a gene: 5. CDR1 and CDR2 from the germline V gene are SNHLY and FYNNEI. The CDR3 is 15 amino acids. The CDR3 bases are TGTGCCAGCAGCGCACAGGGGGCAGGCAATCAGCCCCAGCATTTT. Its translation is CASSAQGAGNQPQHF.

This chain links TRBV6-5 with TRBJ2-5; 10 bases match TRBD2. V trimming: 4 bases; J trimming: 5 bases; junction bases outside the gene matches: 7. This CDR3 has 15 amino acids. CDR1 is MNHEY and CDR2 is SVGAGI in the germline V gene. As DNA, the CDR3 is TGTGCCAGCAGTTGGAGCGGGGGGGCCTATGAGACCCAGTACTTC. Protein sequence: CASSWSGGAYETQYF.

The J gene is TRBJ1-5, the V gene TRBV19; 7 positions match TRBD1. Germline loops: CDR1 LNHDA, CDR2 SQIVND (reference sequence). The CDR3 loop spans 15 amino acids. The V gene end was trimmed by 4 bases and the J gene end by 6 bases; junction bases not matched to a gene: 9. The chain's CDR3 is CASSTLNRGPQPQHF. The CDR3 region has the DNA TGTGCCAGTAGTACTCTAAACAGGGGCCCTCAGCCCCAGCATTTT.

The chain couples TRBV5-1 to TRBJ2-1; 9 bases are shared with TRBD1. CDR1 SGHRS and CDR2 YFSETQ come from the germline V gene. Unmatched junction bases numbered 5, after V lost 4 bases and J lost 6 bases. The CDR3 is 14 residues long. In nucleotides, the CDR3 is TGCGCCAGCAGCACCCCGACAGGGGGCAATGAGCAGTTCTTC. Its protein product is CASSTPTGGNEQFF.

This rearrangement joins TRBV6-1 to TRBJ1-6; D not resolved. The ends were cut back, 1 base at V and 7 bases at J, with 5 bases in the middle. The CDR3 is 13 amino acids. Germline-derived CDR1 and CDR2 are MNHNS and SASEGT. The CDR3 coding sequence is TGTGCCAGCAGTGAAGACGGGAATTCACCCCTCCACTTT. Protein product: CASSEDGNSPLHF.

The rearrangement uses TRBV30 and TRBJ1-5, with D possibly TRBD1 on 6 matching bases. CDR3 length equals 15 residues. V was shortened by 0 bases and J by 2 bases, with 11 bases between the two germline ends. Looked up from germline, CDR1 is GTSNPN and CDR2 is SVGIG (reference sequence). CDR3 in amino acids: CAWSVGGGRNQPQHF. CDR3 bases: TGTGCCTGGAGTGTTGGCGGGGGCCGCAATCAGCCCCAGCATTTT. Based on the CDR3 plus reference TRBV30 and TRBJ1-5, the full variable domain is SQTIHQWPATLVQPVGSPLSLECTVEGTSNPNLYWYRQAAGRGLQLLFYSVGIGQISSEVPQNLSASRPQDRQFILSSKKLLLSDSGFYLCAWSVGGGRNQPQHFGDGTRLSIL.

The V and J genes are TRBV2 and TRBJ2-2; D gene uncertain. V lost 3 bases and J lost 0, with 8 bases in between. The CDR3 extends over 15 amino acids. Germline values: CDR1 SNHLY, CDR2 FYNNEI. This chain's CDR3 is CASSETTPNTGELFF. CDR3 sequence (DNA): TGTGCCAGCAGTGAGACGACACCGAACACCGGGGAGCTGTTTTTT.

This clone showed up just a few times. V usage is TRBV6-5 and J usage is TRBJ1-2; unclear D gene. There are 15 residues in the CDR3. Germline lookup yields CDR1 MNHEY and CDR2 SVGAGI. Trimming pared 6 bases from V and 0 bases from J, leaving 14 bases between. The chain's CDR3 is CASSPTESPNYGYTF. The CDR3, as DNA: TGTGCCAGCAGCCCTACAGAATCTCCTAACTATGGCTACACCTTC.

Details on this clone: The CDR3 does not end in the conserved phenylalanine or tryptophan, so this is likely a read error. The rearrangement links TRBV29-1 to TRBJ1-1; 7 bases map to TRBD1. J gave up 5 bases and V 6 bases, and 15 bases lay outside the gene matches. The CDR3 loop spans 15 amino acids. Germline V gene lookup returns CDR1 SQVTM and CDR2 ANQGSEA. CDR3 in amino acids: CSVTGQPGRTTEAFL. The CDR3 bases are TGCAGCGTAACGGGACAGCCCGGGCGGACTACTGAAGCTTTCCTT.

The V call is TRBV9, the J call TRBJ2-2, with 12 positions matching TRBD1. From germline, CDR1 is SGDLS and CDR2 YYNGEE. The CDR3 length is 15 residues. V dropped 5 bases and J dropped 5; count of bases not matched to a gene: 4. The CDR3 protein is CASRPGQGATGELFF. The CDR3 DNA follows: TGTGCCAGCAGGCCGGGACAGGGGGCTACCGGGGAGCTGTTTTTT.

The chain links TRBV5-4 to TRBJ1-2; 10 bases match TRBD1. The CDR3 is made up of 16 amino acids. Germline CDR1 reads SGHNT; CDR2 reads YYREEE (reference sequence). V was pared by 4 bases and J by 4 bases, with 10 bases of the junction left unmatched. CDR3 amino acids: CASSTWWGQGTYGYTF. DNA for the CDR3: TGTGCCAGCAGCACGTGGTGGGGACAGGGGACCTATGGCTACACCTTC.

The chain joins TRBV14 to TRBJ2-5; 11 nucleotides align to TRBD2. J was trimmed by 1 base and V by 3 bases; bases with no gene match: 10. The germline gives CDR1 SGHDN, CDR2 FVKESK. The CDR3 totals 18 residues. The CDR3 loop reads CASSQWLAGGQVQETQYF. Here the CDR3 DNA reads TGTGCCAGCAGCCAGTGGCTAGCGGGGGGCCAAGTCCAAGAGACCCAGTACTTC.

V gene TRBV6-6 combines with J gene TRBJ1-5; possibly TRBD1 for D (5 bases). Trimming left V 5 bases short and J 5 bases short, with 13 bases between. Germline-derived CDR1 and CDR2 are MNHNY and SVGAGI (reference sequence). The CDR3 is 14 residues long. Written as DNA, the CDR3 is TGTGCCAGCAGTACCAGGGTTGGCGATCAGCCCCAGCATTTT. Its protein product is CASSTRVGDQPQHF.

V gene TRBV7-9 combines with J gene TRBJ1-4, with unresolved D. The CDR3 runs to 16 residues. V gave up 5 bases and J gave up 1 base, with 14 bases separating them. Per germline, CDR1 SEHNR and CDR2 FQNEAQ (reference sequence). The CDR3 DNA sequence: TGTGCCAGCAGCCGTTTTATTAGTGAAACTAATGAAAAACTGTTTTTT. This codes for CASSRFISETNEKLFF.

V gene TRBV2 combines with J gene TRBJ1-5; D is possibly TRBD1 (6 bases). The germline V and J ends were trimmed by 4 bases and 6 bases, with 16 bases remaining between them. CDR1 and CDR2 from the germline V gene are SNHLY and FYNNEI. The CDR3 is 15 residues long. In DNA, the CDR3 is TGTGCCAGCAGTGCGGCCCCGGGACATATTCAGCCCCAGCATTTT. Translating it yields CASSAAPGHIQPQHF. Full variable domain (outside the CDR3, taken from reference TRBV2 and TRBJ1-5): EPEVTQTPSHQVTQMGQEVILRCVPISNHLYFYWYRQILGQKVEFLVSFYNNEISEKSEIFDDQFSVERPDGSNFTLKIRSTKLEDSAMYFCASSAAPGHIQPQHFGDGTRLSIL.

The chain recombines TRBV11-3 with TRBJ1-1; D gene unclear. The length of the CDR3 is 14 residues. V was trimmed by 1 base and J by 2 bases, leaving 8 bases between them. The V gene's germline CDR1 is SGHNT and CDR2 YENEEA. The CDR3 coding sequence is TGTGCCAGCAGCTTAGCGGGGAGAAACACTGAAGCTTTCTTT. Its translation: CASSLAGRNTEAFF.

This clone has only a few counts. The genes are TRBV2 and TRBJ1-4; TRBD1 matches 9 bases. The trim removed 5 bases at V and 5 bases at J, leaving 3 bases unmatched. Germline V lookup: CDR1 SNHLY, CDR2 FYNNEI. CDR3 length: 14 residues. CDR3 loop: CASSSGQGNEKLFF. The CDR3 region has the DNA TGTGCCAGCAGTAGTGGACAGGGGAATGAAAAACTGTTTTTT.

The rearrangement joins TRBV6-1 to TRBJ1-1, with D possibly TRBD1 on 6 matching bases. Germline CDR1 and CDR2: MNHNS and SASEGT. V was clipped by 3 bases and J by 1 base, with 12 bases between them. The CDR3 length is 15 residues. The CDR3: CASSERAGENTEAFF. The CDR3 DNA follows: TGTGCCAGCAGTGAGCGGGCAGGGGAGAACACTGAAGCTTTCTTT.

The J gene is TRBJ1-1, the V gene TRBV6-5; tentatively, D is TRBD1 (5 bases). From germline, CDR1 is MNHEY and CDR2 SVGAGI. CDR3 length: 15 residues. V shed 2 bases and J shed 1 base, with 11 bases lying between them. The CDR3 reads CASSYAGSGNTEAFF. The CDR3 nucleotides read TGTGCCAGCAGTTACGCAGGGTCCGGGAACACTGAAGCTTTCTTT.

This chain links TRBV19 with TRBJ1-6; 9 nucleotides match TRBD1. J lost 11 bases, V lost 5 bases, and 7 bases had no gene match. The CDR3 runs to 14 residues. Germline V CDR1 and CDR2: LNHDA, SQIVND (reference sequence). The CDR3 sequence: CASSAGTGMAPLHF. The CDR3 DNA sequence: TGTGCCAGTAGTGCCGGGACAGGGATGGCACCCCTCCACTTT.